This T cell receptor beta chain was recovered during a study of blood T cell repertoires in COVID-19 (dated by TCRdb to 2020 to 2022). For context, the study as a whole: The collaborator samples originated in the United States, Italy and Spain and spanned the acute and convalescent phases of COVID-19. The material from the prospective study consisted of cDNA or gDNA derived from T cells, B-cell-depleted T cells, or PBMCs. Subjects who had been exposed to COVID-19, were actively infected with it, or had recovered from it provided the deeply sampled blood TCRbeta repertoires that made up the dataset. The repertoires were released in a freely available public database intended as a resource for research on the immune response to SARS-CoV-2. The samples were drawn from the first 160 participants of the ongoing ImmuneRACE study and from more than 1,000 subjects provided by 6 global collaborators. The sample metadata nearly always contained a de-identified subject ID, COVID-19 status, age in years and sex. HLA class I and class II types, where available, came from metadata supplied by the sample provider rather than from assay-based typing.

TCRbeta CDR3 regions were amplified from genomic DNA using the immunoSEQ Assay, a bias-controlled multiplex PCR. Under the source paper's analysis protocol: Within the assay, amplification of reference gene primers was used to estimate how many nucleated cells each sample contained. Sequence reads were collapsed and filtered to measure the absolute abundance of every unique TCRbeta CDR3 rearrangement. For each sample, productive Simpson clonality was calculated by taking the square root of Simpson's diversity index across productive rearrangements. TCRdb re-hosts the immuneACCESS table, in-frame sequences only. Its copies lack some clones; in the studies checked, an unresolved V gene accounts for under half of them, and the cause for the rest is not known. V and J calls and clone size are copied from that table; D and trimming were computed from the DNA. Across this sample there are fewer than 250,000 clones, with almost 85% seen only once. The biggest ten clones account for about 2% of the sample.

Collaborating institutions collected whole blood in K2EDTA tubes following their own protocols. Collaborator samples were shipped for TCRbeta analysis as frozen whole blood, isolated PBMCs, or DNA extracted from either sample type. Notes on this clone: No cognate antigen has been identified for it. One base away there is no much larger clone; base qualities are not given.

Beyond this particular receptor, the publication reports: How much clinical and demographic metadata was included differed by source and by participant, and the metadata was provided uncurated.

V is cut back by 5 bases and J by 10 bases, with 5 bases in the junction unmatched. Per the germline V gene, SGHVS is the CDR1 and FQNEAQ is the CDR2. The CDR3, cysteine through phenylalanine, is 12 amino acids long. The entry retains the CDR3 DNA only, 36 bases that are in frame from base 1. The sequencing sample was made of peripheral blood. The chain employs TRBV7-8 and TRBJ2-1, with TRBD1 matching 7 junction bases. The sequence derives from an elderly woman with acute or convalescent COVID-19. The CDR3 loop reads CASSPNRGEQFF. The nucleotide sequence is given as TGTGCCAGCAGCCCGAACAGGGGCGAGCAGTTCTTC.